These 21 T cell receptor beta chains originate from one sample sequenced in a study of blood T cell repertoires in COVID-19. The method was immunoSEQ multiplex PCR; TCRdb's version includes in-frame clones alone and lacks a portion of them. In the table there are approximately 390,000 clones, around 90% of which are singletons. The sample consisted of PBMCs or T cells enriched from blood (not recorded which). The receptors shown here come from a woman in her 40s with acute COVID-19.

The chain joins TRBV19 to TRBJ1-5; TRBD1 is a possible D gene (5 bases). Trimming removed 4 bases at V and 3 bases at J, with 7 bases between. The CDR3 has 13 residues. CDR1 and CDR2 from the germline V gene are LNHDA and SQIVND (reference sequence). The CDR3 region is CASSTRANQPQHF. CDR3 DNA: TGTGCCAGTAGTACCAGGGCCAATCAGCCCCAGCATTTT.

This chain links TRBV10-1 with TRBJ2-1; 7 bases are shared with TRBD2. With 0 bases clipped from V and 2 bases from J, the junction kept 7 bases outside the gene matches. Looked up from germline, CDR1 is WNHNN and CDR2 is SYGVQD (reference sequence). The CDR3 runs to 17 residues. CDR3 sequence reads: CASSESKAGETYNEQFF. CDR3 coding DNA: TGCGCCAGCAGTGAGTCGAAGGCGGGGGAAACCTACAATGAGCAGTTCTTC.

The CDR3 nucleotides read TGTGCCAGCAGTTCGCTGCGGGGGTCTGGAAACACCATATATTTT. The encoded protein is CASSSLRGSGNTIYF. The chain links TRBV5-4 to TRBJ1-3; perhaps TRBD1 as D (5 bases). CDR3 length: 15 amino acids. Germline assignment: CDR1 SGHNT and CDR2 YYREEE (reference sequence). V gave up 5 bases and J gave up 1 base, with 13 bases separating them.

The V and J genes are TRBV29-1 and TRBJ2-2; 9 bases line up with TRBD1. The CDR3 loop spans 13 amino acids. Losses at the gene ends were 4 bases for V and 8 bases for J; bases not matched to a gene: 5. The germline gives CDR1 SQVTM, CDR2 ANQGSEA. CDR3 protein: CSVGETGGGELFF. The CDR3 nucleotides are TGCAGCGTTGGGGAGACAGGGGGAGGGGAGCTGTTTTTT.

The gene calls are TRBV4-1 and TRBJ2-4; 9 nucleotides align to TRBD1. V trimming: 3 bases; J trimming: 4 bases; junction bases outside the gene matches: 7. Germline CDR1 reads MGHRA; CDR2 reads YSYEKL. This CDR3 region has 16 residues. CDR3 region: CASSQLAGTGKNIQYF. In DNA, the CDR3 is TGCGCCAGCAGCCAGCTCGCCGGGACAGGGAAAAACATTCAGTACTTC.

V usage is TRBV4-1 and J usage is TRBJ2-2; D perhaps matches TRBD1 (5 bases). CDR1 is MGHRA and CDR2 is YSYEKL in the germline V gene. This CDR3 spans 15 amino acids. The germline V and J ends were trimmed by 6 bases and 8 bases, with 19 bases remaining between them. CDR3 protein: CASSRQNSEAGELFF. CDR3 DNA: TGCGCCAGCAGTCGACAGAATTCCGAGGCGGGGGAGCTGTTTTTT.

The chain is built from TRBV5-1 and TRBJ2-2; D unresolved. Trimming took off 5 bases at V and 0 bases at J, with 8 bases between the two ends. The CDR3 loop spans 14 amino acids. Per the germline V gene, CDR1 is SGHRS and CDR2 is YFSETQ. In DNA form, the CDR3 reads TGCGCCAGCAGTGAGACTGCGAACACCGGGGAGCTGTTTTTT. This gives the protein CASSETANTGELFF.

This clone was recorded only once. The chain couples TRBV10-3 to TRBJ1-2; D gene uncertain. This CDR3 region has 13 residues. V was pared by 0 bases and J by 8 bases, with 10 bases between. The germline CDR1 and CDR2 sequences are ENHRY and SYGVKD. CDR3 in DNA: TGTGCCATCAGTGAGTCCACAAAACAGGGCTACACCTTC. Translating gives CAISESTKQGYTF.

The V call is TRBV5-1, the J call TRBJ2-1; TRBD2 might be the D (5 bases). The CDR3 covers 15 residues. Germline values: CDR1 SGHRS, CDR2 YFSETQ. The germline V and J ends were trimmed by 4 bases and 7 bases, with 18 bases remaining between them. The CDR3 DNA reads TGCGCCAGCAGCAGAGGGCTTGATATGGGGAATGAGCAGTTCTTC. Translated: CASSRGLDMGNEQFF. Complete variable domain (other parts from reference TRBV5-1 and TRBJ2-1): KAGVTQTPRYLIKTRGQQVTLSCSPISGHRSVSWYQQTPGQGLQFLFEYFSETQRNKGNFPGRFSGRQFSNSRSEMNVSTLELGDSALYLCASSRGLDMGNEQFFGPGTRLTVL.

This clone was counted between two and nine times. In DNA, the CDR3 is TGTGCCAGTAGTATGGCCAGGGGGGACTCTGGAAACACCATATATTTT. Translation: CASSMARGDSGNTIYF. This chain joins TRBV19 and TRBJ1-3; TRBD1 matches at 7 bases. Unmatched junction bases numbered 5, after V lost 3 bases and J lost 0 bases. The V gene's germline CDR1 is LNHDA and CDR2 SQIVND (reference sequence). There are 16 residues in the CDR3.

This chain links TRBV18 with TRBJ1-5, with 9 bases matching TRBD1. CDR1 and CDR2 from the germline V gene are KGHSH and LQKENI. The CDR3 runs to 15 residues. V was pared by 6 bases and J by 3 bases, with 6 bases of the junction left unmatched. DNA of the CDR3: TGTGCCAGCTCCCGGGACAGGGATAACAATCAGCCCCAGCATTTT. It specifies CASSRDRDNNQPQHF. The full variable domain, with the rest looked up from reference TRBV18 and TRBJ1-5, is NAGVMQNPRHLVRRRGQEARLRCSPMKGHSHVYWYRQLPEEGLKFMVYLQKENIIDESGMPKERFSAEFPKEGPSILRIQQVVRGDSAAYFCASSRDRDNNQPQHFGDGTRLSIL.

V is TRBV5-1 and J is TRBJ2-6; TRBD1 aligns across 10 bases. Germline V gives CDR1 SGHRS, CDR2 YFSETQ. This CDR3 is 18 amino acids long. V trimming: 4 bases; J trimming: 1 base; junction bases outside the gene matches: 8. The CDR3 nucleotides are TGCGCCAGCAGCCCCGGACAGGGGGTTCTTTCTGGGGCCAACGTCCTGACTTTC. Amino acid sequence: CASSPGQGVLSGANVLTF.

This chain connects TRBV30 to TRBJ1-3, with 8 bases fitting TRBD1. The V gene end was trimmed by 0 bases and the J gene end by 6 bases; junction bases not matched to a gene: 7. The CDR3 extends over 15 amino acids. Germline values: CDR1 GTSNPN, CDR2 SVGIG (reference sequence). CDR3 sequence: CAWSVGTGPLNTIYF. CDR3 bases: TGTGCCTGGAGTGTAGGGACAGGACCTCTAAACACCATATATTTT.

The chain is built from TRBV5-1 and TRBJ1-6, with D hard to call. Trimming stripped 0 bases from V and 9 bases from J, with 13 bases between. CDR3 length: 15 amino acids. The V gene's germline CDR1 is SGHRS and CDR2 YFSETQ. The CDR3 spells CASSLAGALVSPLHF. Written as DNA, the CDR3 is TGCGCCAGCAGCTTGGCAGGCGCGCTGGTTTCACCCCTCCACTTT.

CDR3 bases: TGTGCCAGCAGCCCTGCGGGGGGGAGGGCCTATGGCTACACCTTC. Its protein product is CASSPAGGRAYGYTF. The V gene is TRBV5-6, the J gene TRBJ1-2, with a tentative D call TRBD1 (5 bases). With 4 bases removed from V and 4 bases from J, the gap between germline ends came to 17 bases. In germline, CDR1 is SGHDT, CDR2 YYEEEE. The CDR3 consists of 15 residues.

V usage is TRBV14 and J usage is TRBJ2-3; the D is unclear. This CDR3 is 16 amino acids long. Trimming cost V 4 bases and J 0 bases, with 14 bases left between them. CDR1 SGHDN and CDR2 FVKESK come from the germline V gene. CDR3 sequence (DNA): TGTGCCAGCAGCCTCTTCCGCGGCTTTAGCACAGATACGCAGTATTTT. Residues: CASSLFRGFSTDTQYF. Supplemented by reference TRBV14 and TRBJ2-3, the full variable domain reads EAGVTQFPSHSVIEKGQTVTLRCDPISGHDNLYWYRRVMGKEIKFLLHFVKESKQDESGMPNNRFLAERTGGTYSTLKVQPAELEDSGVYFCASSLFRGFSTDTQYFGPGTRLTVL.

This clone was counted once. The V call is TRBV4-2, the J call TRBJ2-3; 13 bases line up with TRBD2. J gave up 9 bases and V 0 bases, and 6 bases lay outside the gene matches. The CDR3 is 16 amino acids. Germline CDR1 is LGHNA and CDR2 is YNFKEQ. In DNA form, the CDR3 reads TGTGCCAGCAGCCAAGACCTACTAGCGGGGGGGCACACGCAGTATTTT. This codes for CASSQDLLAGGHTQYF.

DNA for the CDR3: TGCGCCAGCAGCCTCGGACAGGGGGAAACAGGCTATGGCTACACCTTC. Translating gives CASSLGQGETGYGYTF. This rearrangement joins TRBV5-1 to TRBJ1-2, with 10 bases identical to TRBD1. The germline V gene has CDR1 SGHRS and CDR2 YFSETQ. The CDR3 consists of 16 residues. V was clipped by 4 bases and J by 4 bases; unmatched bases: 10.

The rearrangement joins TRBV3-1 (or the pseudogene TRBV3-2) to TRBJ2-3; TRBD2 matches 9 bases. Germline-derived CDR1 and CDR2 are LGHDT and YNNKEL (reference sequence). V trimming: 2 bases; J trimming: 5 bases; junction bases outside the gene matches: 2. The CDR3 covers 14 residues. The CDR3 sequence is CASSQLAGRDTQYF. CDR3 DNA sequence: TGTGCCAGCAGCCAACTAGCGGGGAGAGATACGCAGTATTTT.

The chain recombines TRBV24-1 with TRBJ2-1; D not resolved. This CDR3 contains 11 residues. V lost 6 bases to trimming and J lost 7 bases, with 6 bases between them. Germline V gene sequence: CDR1 KGHDR, CDR2 SFDVKD. CDR3 DNA: TGTGCCACCAGTCGTCTGAATGAGCAGTTCTTC. Translated, it gives CATSRLNEQFF.

As DNA, the CDR3 is TGTGCCATCACCGAAGATAACCGGGACAGGGGGGAGAACTATGGCTACACCTTC. Translated: CAITEDNRDRGENYGYTF. The chain is built from TRBV10-3 and TRBJ1-2; the match to TRBD1 covers 11 bases. J was trimmed by 2 bases and V by 7 bases; bases with no gene match: 15. Germline CDR1 is ENHRY and CDR2 is SYGVKD. The CDR3 consists of 18 residues.